This entry features one TCR beta chain sequence. Its antigen is currently unknown. Deep was the level used in running the assay. Data came from immunoSEQ multiplex PCR; TCRdb stores just in-frame clones and leaves some out. The sample contains over 150,000 clones, approximately 61% of which appear only once. Per the germline V gene, CDR1 is SQVTM and CDR2 is ANQGSEA. The length of the CDR3 is 15 residues. The ends lost 3 bases at V and 2 bases at J; junction bases unmatched: 7. This record comes from a study of shared clonotypes between healthy human individuals. Study outcomes and limitations: The generation probabilities recorded for non-shared clonotypes fell below those of clonotypes shared by all four donors.

The clonotype was recovered from a man between 25 and 39 years old in good health. The sequenced sample was memory CD4+ T cells sorted from blood. Subset here: CD45RA-negative fraction. The chain employs TRBV29-1 and TRBJ2-7, with 10 bases identical to TRBD2. This chain's CDR3 is CSVEVAGGYPYEQYF. The CDR3, as DNA: TGCAGCGTTGAGGTAGCGGGAGGTTACCCCTACGAGCAGTACTTC.